These 21 T cell receptor beta chains originate from one sample sequenced in a study of T cells in Graves' hyperthyroidism and ophthalmopathy. Using RNA transcripts as the source, TCR beta CDR3 regions were amplified. HTBI primers drove first-round RT-PCR of the TCR CDR3. TCRdb re-analysed the multiplex PCR reads in MiXCR, keeping a single row per CDR3 protein. The table has a few hundred thousand distinct CDR3 sequences, roughly 15% seen once; the top ten hold roughly 3%. Input material: blood. The receptors were sampled from a woman aged 40 to 55 with Graves' ophthalmopathy.

The sample holds a few counts of this clonotype. The chain links TRBV30 to TRBJ2-2; D might be TRBD1 or TRBD2, each matching 6 bases. The CDR3 is 12 amino acids. V was cut by 5 bases and J by 4 bases, with 8 bases left in between. The germline CDR1 and CDR2 sequences are GTSNPN and SVGIG (reference sequence). The CDR3 sequence is CAWGGGTGELFF. The CDR3 bases are TGTGCCTGGGGAGGGGGCACCGGGGAGCTGTTTTTT.

This clonotype was picked up many times. The rearrangement uses TRBV7-3 and TRBJ2-2, with 9 bases fitting TRBD1. CDR3 length: 15 residues. With V trimmed by 5 bases and J by 7 bases, 8 bases remained unmatched. CDR1 SGHTA and CDR2 FQGTGA come from the germline V gene. The CDR3 nucleotides are TGTGCCAGCAGCCCAATACAGGGGGCAGTCGGGGAGCTGTTTTTT. Translation: CASSPIQGAVGELFF.

This clonotype has ten or more counts. V gene TRBV20-1 combines with J gene TRBJ2-7, with 9 bases matching TRBD2. CDR1 is DFQATT, CDR2 SNEGSKA, per germline (reference sequence). The junction had 10 bases not matched to a gene; V was cut back by 2 bases and J by 2 bases. The CDR3 extends over 16 amino acids. The chain's CDR3 is CSARISGRIQAYEQYF. CDR3 sequence (DNA): TGCAGTGCTAGAATCAGCGGGAGGATACAGGCCTACGAGCAGTACTTC.

A single count supports this clonotype. This chain uses TRBV6-2 or TRBV6-3 with TRBJ1-5; the match to TRBD1 covers 10 bases. Trimming at V came to 7 bases and at J to 7 bases, leaving 10 bases not matched to a gene. Germline V gene lookup returns CDR1 MNHEY and CDR2 SVGEGT. This CDR3 spans 15 amino acids. CDR3 residues: CASNRGQGDGQPQHF. In DNA, the CDR3 is TGTGCCAGCAACAGAGGACAGGGGGACGGCCAGCCCCAGCATTTT.

In this sample, this clonotype turned up many times. The rearrangement links TRBV20-1 to TRBJ2-7; TRBD2 matches at 7 bases. Germline CDR1 is DFQATT and CDR2 is SNEGSKA (reference sequence). With 5 bases clipped from V and 0 bases from J, the junction kept 7 bases outside the gene matches. CDR3 length equals 14 residues. CDR3 DNA: TGCAGTGCTCTGGTGCTAGCGGACTCCTACGAGCAGTACTTC. Translating it yields CSALVLADSYEQYF.

This clonotype was recorded many times. V gene TRBV11-2 combines with J gene TRBJ2-1; 9 bases map to TRBD2. Germline values: CDR1 SGHAT, CDR2 FQNNGV. V gave up 4 bases and J gave up 7 bases; unmatched junction bases: 8. This CDR3 comprises 15 residues. CDR3 amino acids: CASSYRISGGNEQFF. The CDR3 DNA follows: TGTGCCAGCAGCTACCGTATTAGCGGGGGAAATGAGCAGTTCTTC.

This clonotype was seen many times. The rearrangement joins TRBV20-1 to TRBJ2-3; the D is unclear. The germline V gene encodes CDR1 DFQATT and CDR2 SNEGSKA (reference sequence). The ends were cut back, 7 bases at V and 4 bases at J, with 12 bases in the middle. The CDR3 has 12 amino acids. The DNA of the CDR3 is TGCAGTGGTTTCCCCCCCCCAGATACGCAGTATTTT. It encodes CSGFPPPDTQYF.

This clonotype has ten or more counts. V gene TRBV28 combines with J gene TRBJ2-7; 7 nucleotides align to TRBD1. Losses at the gene ends were 6 bases for V and 2 bases for J; bases not matched to a gene: 4. CDR3 size: 13 residues. Germline V gives CDR1 MDHEN, CDR2 SYDVKM. The CDR3 region has the DNA TGTGCCAGCAGGGAGACAGGGCCCTACGAGCAGTACTTC. It yields the protein CASRETGPYEQYF.

V usage is TRBV6-1 and J usage is TRBJ2-3; no clear D. Germline V gene lookup returns CDR1 MNHNS and CDR2 SASEGT. Trimming pared 4 bases from V and 5 bases from J, leaving 7 bases between. The length of the CDR3 is 12 residues. The CDR3 here is CASSGEVDTQYF. The CDR3 DNA reads as TGTGCCAGCAGTGGGGAAGTAGATACGCAGTATTTT.

The genes are TRBV4-1 and TRBJ1-6; TRBD1 is a possible D gene (6 bases). This CDR3 spans 17 amino acids. CDR1 MGHRA and CDR2 YSYEKL come from the germline V gene. Trimming left V 3 bases short and J 9 bases short, with 21 bases between. DNA for the CDR3: TGCGCCAGCAGCCACTATCCTGCTGGGACAAGCTTTTCACCCCTCCACTTT. It is translated as CASSHYPAGTSFSPLHF.

This chain joins TRBV6-1 and TRBJ2-1; TRBD2 might be the D (5 bases). Germline-derived CDR1 and CDR2 are MNHNS and SASEGT. Trimming took off 6 bases at V and 3 bases at J, with 9 bases between the two ends. The CDR3 sequence is 13 residues long. CDR3: CASSSDYYNEQFF. CDR3 DNA sequence: TGTGCCAGCAGCAGCGACTACTACAATGAGCAGTTCTTC.

J is TRBJ1-4 and V is TRBV6-4; D unresolved. This CDR3 contains 16 residues. Germline-derived CDR1 and CDR2 are MRHNA and SNTAGT. The V gene lost 3 bases and the J gene lost 4 bases, with 15 bases spanning the gap. The CDR3 sequence is CASSEALLSGNEKLFF. The DNA of the CDR3 is TGTGCCAGCAGTGAGGCACTTTTGTCCGGTAATGAAAAACTGTTTTTT.

This rearrangement joins TRBV12-3 or TRBV12-4 to TRBJ1-4; D gene uncertain. This CDR3 contains 14 residues. V dropped 7 bases and J dropped 7 bases, with 16 bases sitting between them. The chain's CDR3 is CASTSGSSIEKLFF. CDR3 DNA: TGTGCCAGCACCTCGGGTTCTTCGATTGAAAAACTGTTTTTT.

In this sample, this clonotype turned up many times. The CDR3, as DNA: TGTGCCAGCAGCCAAGACTGGGGGCTCACAGATACGCAGTATTTT. Protein: CASSQDWGLTDTQYF. The rearrangement joins TRBV3-1 to TRBJ2-3; tentatively, D is TRBD1 (6 bases). CDR1 and CDR2 (germline): LGHDT, YNNKEL (reference sequence). The CDR3 runs to 15 residues. With 0 bases removed from V and 2 bases from J, the gap between germline ends came to 9 bases.

Points on this clonotype: At one end the junction does not follow the germline gene, possibly because of a read error. DNA of the CDR3: TGTGCCAGCTCACCATACGCACAGGGTAATGAAAAACCGTTTTTT. Translating it yields CASSPYAQGNEKPFF. The chain couples TRBV18 to TRBJ1-4; a possible D gene is TRBD1 (6 bases). Germline V gives CDR1 KGHSH, CDR2 LQKENI. CDR3 length equals 15 residues.

This clonotype was counted a few times. The chain links TRBV3-1 to TRBJ2-7, with 8 bases identical to TRBD1. The germline CDR1 and CDR2 sequences are LGHDT and YNNKEL (reference sequence). This CDR3 has 15 amino acids. V was clipped by 5 bases and J by 7 bases; unmatched bases: 13. DNA of the CDR3: TGTGCCAGCAGCTCCCGGGGGACAGGTCCGGGGGAGCAGTACTTC. This codes for CASSSRGTGPGEQYF.

This clonotype was detected a few times. This chain links TRBV3-1 with TRBJ2-5; the match to TRBD2 covers 14 bases. This CDR3 region has 19 residues. Germline V gene lookup returns CDR1 LGHDT and CDR2 YNNKEL (reference sequence). With 3 bases clipped from V and 5 bases from J, the junction kept 14 bases outside the gene matches. The DNA of the CDR3 is TGTGCCAGCAGCCACGAGACTAGCGGGGGGGCCCTTGTTTTGGAGACCCAGTACTTC. It codes for CASSHETSGGALVLETQYF.

This clonotype was counted at least ten times. The rearrangement uses TRBV6-1 and TRBJ1-1; D is perhaps TRBD1 (5 bases). The length of the CDR3 is 14 residues. Germline values: CDR1 MNHNS, CDR2 SASEGT. V was pared by 8 bases and J by 0 bases, with 13 bases between. For the CDR3, the DNA is TGTGCCAGCGTAATGGGACTGATGAACACTGAAGCTTTCTTT. Residues: CASVMGLMNTEAFF.

This clonotype came up a few times. V is TRBV20-1 and J is TRBJ2-5, with D unclear. The CDR3 runs 11 residues. CDR1 is DFQATT and CDR2 is SNEGSKA in the germline V gene (reference sequence). The CDR3 region has the DNA TGCAGCCCGCTAAACCAAGAGACCCAGTACTTC. Its translation: CSPLNQETQYF.

This clonotype was found many times. The V and J genes are TRBV5-1 and TRBJ2-1, with 9 bases aligning to TRBD2. Germline V gene lookup returns CDR1 SGHRS and CDR2 YFSETQ. This CDR3 has 15 amino acids. After removal of 0 bases from V and 7 bases from J, the junction contained 5 bases not matched to a gene. CDR3 sequence: CASSLEAGGKNEQFF. The DNA for the CDR3 is TGCGCCAGCAGCTTGGAAGCGGGAGGAAAAAATGAGCAGTTCTTC.

This clonotype was seen at least ten times. The gene calls are TRBV19 and TRBJ1-4; 9 nucleotides agree with TRBD1. This CDR3 contains 15 residues. With V trimmed by 5 bases and J by 7 bases, 8 bases remained unmatched. Germline lookup yields CDR1 LNHDA and CDR2 SQIVND (reference sequence). Written as DNA, the CDR3 is TGTGCCAGTAGTGGAGAGACAGGGGGTAGTGAAAAACTGTTTTTT. Translated: CASSGETGGSEKLFF.